This T cell receptor beta chain comes out of a study of shared clonotypes between healthy human individuals. General study points: Generally, naive subsets (rather than memory subsets) showed larger estimated richness. Non-shared clonotypes displayed generation probabilities falling below those of clonotypes present in all four donors. Shared clonotypes: 4.5% to 5% naive CD4, roughly 3.5% naive CD8, less than 2.5% memory CD4, 0.4% memory CD8.

Germline loops: CDR1 SGDLS, CDR2 YYNGEE. The V gene lost 3 bases and the J gene lost 5 bases, with 19 bases spanning the gap. CDR3 size: 16 residues. This table comes from immunoSEQ multiplex PCR, and its TCRdb copy is limited to in-frame clones, with some not included. The sample has about 2.4 million clones, 93% seen once. This clone was observed a single time. The antigen is undetermined. The sequencing input was naive CD4+ T cells from PBMCs. The sample's subset: CD45RA+ positively selected. The TCR was taken from a young man in good health. Some clones in this sample may be carry-over from other donors' samples. This chain connects TRBV9 to TRBJ2-3, with D possibly TRBD2 on 6 matching bases. CDR3 sequence: CASSANLDGRIDTQYF. CDR3 coding DNA: TGTGCCAGCAGCGCCAATCTGGACGGGAGAATAGATACGCAGTATTTT.